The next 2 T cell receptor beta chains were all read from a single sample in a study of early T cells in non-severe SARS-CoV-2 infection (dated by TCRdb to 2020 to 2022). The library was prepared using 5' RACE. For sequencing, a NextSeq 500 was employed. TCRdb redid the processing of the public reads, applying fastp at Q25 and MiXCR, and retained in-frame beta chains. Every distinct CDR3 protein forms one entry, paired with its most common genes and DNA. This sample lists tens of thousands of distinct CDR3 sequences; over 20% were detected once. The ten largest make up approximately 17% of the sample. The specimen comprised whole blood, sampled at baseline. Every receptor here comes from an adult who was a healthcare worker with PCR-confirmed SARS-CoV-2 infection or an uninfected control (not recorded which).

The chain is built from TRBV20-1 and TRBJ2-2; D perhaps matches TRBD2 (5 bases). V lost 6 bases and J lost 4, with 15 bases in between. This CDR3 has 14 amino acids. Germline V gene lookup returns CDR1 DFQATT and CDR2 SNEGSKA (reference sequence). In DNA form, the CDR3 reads TGCAGTGCCTGGAGGCACGGCAGCACCGGGGAGCTGTTTTTT. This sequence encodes CSAWRHGSTGELFF.

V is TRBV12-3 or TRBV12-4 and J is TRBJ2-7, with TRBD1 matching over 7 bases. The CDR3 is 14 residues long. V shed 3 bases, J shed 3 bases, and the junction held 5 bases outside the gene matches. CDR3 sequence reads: CASSFRTGDYEQYF. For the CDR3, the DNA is TGTGCCAGCAGTTTTAGGACAGGAGACTACGAGCAGTACTTC.